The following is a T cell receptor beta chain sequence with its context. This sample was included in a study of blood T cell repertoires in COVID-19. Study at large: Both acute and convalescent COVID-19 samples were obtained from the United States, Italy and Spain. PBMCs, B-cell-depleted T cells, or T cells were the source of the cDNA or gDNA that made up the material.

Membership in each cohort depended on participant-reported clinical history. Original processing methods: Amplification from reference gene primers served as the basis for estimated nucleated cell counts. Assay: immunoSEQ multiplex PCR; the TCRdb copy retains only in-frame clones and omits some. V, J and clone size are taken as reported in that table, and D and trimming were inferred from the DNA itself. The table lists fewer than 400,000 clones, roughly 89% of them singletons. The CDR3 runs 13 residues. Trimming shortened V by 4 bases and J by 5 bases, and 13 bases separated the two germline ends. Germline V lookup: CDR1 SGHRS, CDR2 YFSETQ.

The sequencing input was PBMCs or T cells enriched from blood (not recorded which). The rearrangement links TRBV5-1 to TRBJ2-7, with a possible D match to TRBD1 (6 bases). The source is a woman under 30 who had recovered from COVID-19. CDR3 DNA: TGCGCCAGCAGCACATCACAGGGCCACGAGCAGTACTTC. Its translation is CASSTSQGHEQYF.